These T cell receptor beta chains were read from a single sample in a study of cytomegalovirus exposure and HLA in healthy donors. The data were produced by immunoSEQ multiplex PCR, yet TCRdb's version contains in-frame clones alone and is incomplete. The data hold about 73,000 clones, with about 87% observed a single time. The sequenced material came from PBMCs. All receptors derive from a woman aged 18-29 years in good health and CMV-seropositive. The CDR3 runs from the conserved cysteine through the conserved F or W. A D gene is named only where the DNA matches it firmly. Clone sizes are given selectively: once, few, many, or a class where the clone is expanded.

-	TRBV6-5	TRBD1	TRBJ1-1	TGTGCCAGCAGGGGGACAGGCGAAACTGAAGCTTTCTTT	CASRGTGETEAFF
-	TRBV5-6	-	TRBJ2-4	TGTGCCAGCAGCTTGGCCCCGGGAGCGCTAGCCAAAAACATTCAGTACTTC	CASSLAPGALAKNIQYF
-	TRBV2	-	TRBJ1-2	TGTGCCAGCAGGACAGGTATTAACTATGGCTACACCTTC	CASRTGINYGYTF
-	TRBV6-5	-	TRBJ1-1	TGTGCCAGCAGCAACACGAACACTGAAGCTTTCTTT	CASSNTNTEAFF
-	TRBV9	TRBD2	TRBJ2-2	TGTGCCAGCAGCGCAGATCAGGGGCTAGCGGGAAACACCGGGGAGCTGTTTTTT	CASSADQGLAGNTGELFF
-	TRBV6-1	-	TRBJ2-5	TGTGCCAGCAGGGCGGGGACAGCTATTCAAGAGACCCAGTACTTC	CASRAGTAIQETQYF
-	TRBV11-3	TRBD1	TRBJ2-1	TGTGCCAGTGGGACAGGACCTTTCAATGAGCAGTTCTTC	CASGTGPFNEQFF
once	TRBV6-1	TRBD2	TRBJ2-5	TGTGCCAGCAGTGAACGGGTAGCGGGAGGGCCTAAAGAGACCCAGTACTTC	CASSERVAGGPKETQYF
once	TRBV4-1	TRBD1	TRBJ2-5	TGCGCCAGCAGCCAAGACGACAGGGGGCAGTCAGAGACCCAGTACTTC	CASSQDDRGQSETQYF
-	TRBV7-9	TRBD1	TRBJ1-6	TGTGCCAGCATCAACAGGGGAGATAATTCACCCCTCCACTTT	CASINRGDNSPLHF
-	TRBV13	-	TRBJ1-1	TGTGCCAGCAGCTTAGACAGAAACACTGAAGCTTTCTTT	CASSLDRNTEAFF
-	TRBV11-2	TRBD2	TRBJ2-1	TGTGCCAGCAGCCAAGAAACTAGCGGCACCTACAATGAGCAGTTCTTC	CASSQETSGTYNEQFF
-	TRBV30	TRBD1	TRBJ2-7	TGTGCCTGGAGTCCAGGGGGATCCTACGAGCAGTACTTC	CAWSPGGSYEQYF
-	TRBV13	TRBD1	TRBJ2-7	TGTGCCAACGAAATAGGACTCGACAGGGGGGACGAGCAGTACTTC	CANEIGLDRGDEQYF
-	TRBV28	TRBD1	TRBJ1-1	TGTGCCAGCAGACCGCGGGGACAGCCCGAAGGTGCTTTCTTT	CASRPRGQPEGAFF
-	TRBV30	-	TRBJ1-1	TGTGCCTGGAGTGTGTCCAGGAACACTGAAGCTTTCTTT	CAWSVSRNTEAFF
-	TRBV6-1	-	TRBJ1-2	TGTGCCAGCAGTGCTATCTATGGCTACACCTTC	CASSAIYGYTF
-	TRBV6-4	TRBD2	TRBJ2-3	TGTGCCAGCAGTAAAGCGGGAGGCTCCACAGATACGCAGTATTTT	CASSKAGGSTDTQYF
-	TRBV25-1	-	TRBJ2-4	TGTGCCAGCAGTGAATATGTAGGGGTAAAAAACATTCAGTACTTC	CASSEYVGVKNIQYF
few	TRBV6-5	-	TRBJ1-4	TGTGCCAGCAGGCCGACATCAACTAATGAAAAACTGTTTTTT	CASRPTSTNEKLFF
-	TRBV6-4	TRBD2	TRBJ2-3	TGTGCCAGCAGTGACGGAACTACGGGAGGGGATACGCAGTATTTT	CASSDGTTGGDTQYF
-	TRBV6-6	-	TRBJ1-5	TGTGCCAGCAGTTACGCCCAAACAGGGAGTGATCAGCCCCAGCATTTT	CASSYAQTGSDQPQHF
-	TRBV9	-	TRBJ2-1	TGTGCCAGCAGCGATAGCGTTACGGACAATGAGCAGTTCTTC	CASSDSVTDNEQFF
-	TRBV7-9	-	TRBJ1-1	TGTGCCAGCAGCTTAGCCAGGTTTTTCACTGAAGCTTTCTTT	CASSLARFFTEAFF
-	TRBV27	-	TRBJ1-5	TGTGCCAGCAGTTTCCAGAGCAATCAGCCCCAGCATTTT	CASSFQSNQPQHF
-	TRBV9	-	TRBJ1-3	TGTGCCAGCAGCGTCTCCACCCGGTACTCTGGAAACACCATATATTTT	CASSVSTRYSGNTIYF
-	TRBV19	TRBD2	TRBJ2-3	TGTGCCAGTATGATGACTAGCGGGATTTCGACAGATACGCAGTATTTT	CASMMTSGISTDTQYF
-	TRBV6-5	TRBD1	TRBJ1-4	TGTGCCAGCAGGCGGACAGGGTATGAAAAACTGTTTTTT	CASRRTGYEKLFF
once	TRBV4-2	-	TRBJ1-2	TGTGCCAGCAGCCAAGAACAAAACTACCTAAACTATGGCTACACCTTC	CASSQEQNYLNYGYTF
-	TRBV4-2	TRBD1	TRBJ2-5	TGTGCCAGCAGCCAAACCGGGACAGGGGTTTGGGAGACCCAGTACTTC	CASSQTGTGVWETQYF
-	TRBV9	-	TRBJ2-7	TGTGCCAGCAGCGTTAGTGGGACACCTAGCTCCTACGAGCAGTACTTC	CASSVSGTPSSYEQYF
-	TRBV4-3	TRBD1	TRBJ2-3	TGCGCCAGCAGCCAAGATCGACTGACAGGGGTCAGCACAGATACGCAGTATTTT	CASSQDRLTGVSTDTQYF
-	TRBV9	-	TRBJ2-3	TGTGCCAGCAGCGTAGTGGCTACAGATACGCAGTATTTT	CASSVVATDTQYF
-	TRBV11-1	TRBD2	TRBJ2-3	TGTGCCAGCAGCTTATTAGGCGGGGGGGCAGAAGATACGCAGTATTTT	CASSLLGGGAEDTQYF
-	TRBV6-4	-	TRBJ2-3	TGTGCCAGCAGTGAAGCGGGCACAGATACGCAGTATTTT	CASSEAGTDTQYF
-	TRBV2	-	TRBJ2-5	TGTGCCAGCAGCGCGGCGGCTGAGCAAGAGACCCAGTACTTC	CASSAAAEQETQYF
-	TRBV7-2	-	TRBJ2-7	TGTGCCAGCAGCCAGGTTTTGGCAGAGCAGTACTTC	CASSQVLAEQYF
many	TRBV6-1	TRBD2	TRBJ2-3	TGTGCCAGCAGTGTTGCTAGCGGGAGTGGATCAGATACGCAGTATTTT	CASSVASGSGSDTQYF
-	TRBV15	TRBD2	TRBJ2-7	TGTGCCACCGGGCTGGGGGGGGGCTACGAGCAGTACTTC	CATGLGGGYEQYF
-	TRBV9	-	TRBJ1-4	TGTGCCAGCAGCGTAGGCTACGGGGGTCGGGAAAAACTGTTTTTT	CASSVGYGGREKLFF
-	TRBV28	-	TRBJ1-3	TGTGCCAGCAGGGGGCAGGGAAACACCATATATTTT	CASRGQGNTIYF
-	TRBV6-1	TRBD1	TRBJ2-7	TGTGCCAGCAGTTTAAAGGGGACAGAGTCCTACGAGCAGTACTTC	CASSLKGTESYEQYF
-	TRBV13	TRBD1	TRBJ2-7	TGTGCCAGCAGCTCCCGGGACAGGGGCTACGAGCAGTACTTC	CASSSRDRGYEQYF
-	TRBV10-3	-	TRBJ2-7	TGTGCCATCAGTGGGGTCGCAGCGTACGAGCAGTACTTC	CAISGVAAYEQYF
once	TRBV10-1	-	TRBJ1-1	TGCGCCAGCAGTGAGTCCGGACAGAGGGAAGCTTTCTTT	CASSESGQREAFF
-	TRBV6-1	TRBD1	TRBJ1-1	TGTGCCAGCAGTGGGGACAGGAAGAGGAACACTGAAGCTTTCTTT	CASSGDRKRNTEAFF
-	TRBV4-1	TRBD1	TRBJ2-1	TGCGCCAGCAGCCCGGGCCAGGGGGAACACAATGAGCAGTTCTTC	CASSPGQGEHNEQFF
-	TRBV7-8	TRBD2	TRBJ2-3	TGTGCCAGCAGCTTAGCGGCTAGCGGTTATAGCACAGATACGCAGTATTTT	CASSLAASGYSTDTQYF